These T cell receptor beta chains were read from a single sample in a study of human T cells and chemical hapten exposure. Using its own MiXCR run on the RACE reads, TCRdb lists one record per CDR3 protein. The data show 250,000 or so distinct CDR3 sequences, with about 9% seen just once and 2.3% held by the top ten. Sequences were derived from whole blood, sampled in connection with sensitization to the hapten diphenylcyclopropenone (DPC). Every receptor here comes from a woman aged 35 to 49 with alopecia areata. Some clones in this sample may be carry-over from other donors' samples. Each CDR3 is given with its conserved first and last residue. D genes are given only for firm matches. Clone size, where shown, is once, few, many, or a class for clones that have expanded.

length	V	D	size	J	CDR3	DNA
12	TRBV7-9	.	medium-sized	TRBJ2-5	CASSSEGETQYF	TGTGCCAGCAGCTCGGAGGGAGAGACCCAGTACTTC
16	TRBV7-8	.	few	TRBJ1-5	CASSFDRPYSNQPQHF	TGTGCCAGCAGCTTCGACCGGCCCTATAGCAATCAGCCCCAGCATTTT
18	TRBV28	TRBD2	.	TRBJ2-2	CASGSRSGRANSAGELFF	TGTGCCAGCGGCTCCCGTAGCGGGAGGGCCAATAGCGCCGGGGAGCTGTTTTTT
14	TRBV28	TRBD2	.	TRBJ2-3	CASSDTSGSDTQYF	TGTGCCAGCAGTGACACTAGCGGCTCAGATACGCAGTATTTT
14	TRBV7-2	TRBD2	few	TRBJ2-7	CASSSTSGDPLKYF	TGTGCCAGCAGCTCTACTAGCGGAGACCCTTTAAAGTACTTC
14	TRBV20-1	TRBD1	many	TRBJ2-5	CSARVKGASETQYF	TGCAGTGCTAGAGTGAAGGGGGCCTCAGAGACCCAGTACTTC
12	TRBV7-9	.	.	TRBJ2-5	CASSNYQETQYF	TGTGCCAGCAGCAACTATCAAGAGACCCAGTACTTC
13	TRBV6-6	TRBD2	many	TRBJ2-7	CASRREVPYEQYF	TGTGCCAGCAGACGGGAGGTACCCTACGAGCAGTACTTC
15	TRBV10-3	.	.	TRBJ2-1	CAISESIGSVGEQFF	TGTGCCATCAGTGAGTCGATCGGGTCCGTGGGTGAGCAGTTCTTC
11	TRBV12-3/TRBV12-4	.	.	TRBJ2-2	CASSPGRELFF	TGTGCCAGCAGTCCAGGGAGGGAGCTGTTTTTT
15	TRBV5-1	.	few	TRBJ1-5	CASSLTGGATQPQHF	TGCGCCAGCAGCTTAACAGGAGGCGCCACTCAGCCCCAGCATTTT
15	TRBV28	.	.	TRBJ1-6	CASSTRGSYNSPLHF	TGTGCCAGCAGCACCAGGGGCTCCTATAATTCACCCCTCCACTTT
14	TRBV9	.	few	TRBJ2-1	CASSVAGSINEQFF	TGTGCCAGCAGCGTAGCTGGCAGCATTAATGAGCAGTTCTTC
16	TRBV7-2	TRBD2	.	TRBJ2-1	CASSSPGLAGVGEQFF	TGTGCCAGCAGCTCGCCCGGACTAGCGGGAGTCGGTGAGCAGTTCTTC
13	TRBV20-1	TRBD1	few	TRBJ2-7	CSARPGQGYEQYF	TGCAGTGCTCGTCCCGGACAGGGCTACGAGCAGTACTTC
16	TRBV4-1	.	.	TRBJ1-4	CASSQGILATNEKLFF	TGCGCCAGCAGCCAAGGAATCCTTGCAACTAATGAAAAACTGTTTTTT
13	TRBV6-1	.	many	TRBJ1-6	CARSPGSNSPLHF	TGTGCCAGGAGCCCGGGTTCTAATTCACCCCTCCACTTT
19	TRBV27	TRBD1	few	TRBJ2-7	CASSLWAPGQGLSSYEQYF	TGTGCCAGCAGTTTATGGGCCCCGGGACAGGGGCTATCCTCCTACGAGCAGTACTTC
12	TRBV20-1	.	.	TRBJ2-7	CSARRQTGEQYF	TGCAGTGCTAGACGACAAACCGGCGAGCAGTACTTC
14	TRBV7-9	.	few	TRBJ2-5	CASSLENLQETQYF	TGTGCCAGCAGCTTGGAAAACCTCCAAGAGACCCAGTACTTC
16	TRBV27	.	.	TRBJ1-6	CASSSRPLGDESPLHF	TGTGCCAGCAGTTCCCGGCCGCTCGGGGACGAATCACCCCTCCACTTT
15	TRBV6-2/TRBV6-3	.	.	TRBJ2-1	CASSWIPGRSDEQFF	TGTGCCAGCAGTTGGATACCGGGTAGGAGCGATGAGCAGTTCTTC
14	TRBV19	.	.	TRBJ1-2	CASSSTGSNYGYTF	TGTGCCAGTAGCTCGACAGGTTCTAACTATGGCTACACCTTC
14	TRBV6-2/TRBV6-3	TRBD1	many	TRBJ2-5	CASSSDRAVETQYF	TGTGCCAGCAGTTCGGACAGGGCGGTAGAGACCCAGTACTTC
13	TRBV29-1	TRBD1	.	TRBJ2-5	CSLSDRGLETQYF	TGCAGCCTCTCAGACAGGGGGCTCGAGACCCAGTACTTC
15	TRBV12-3/TRBV12-4	.	.	TRBJ2-7	CASRNSTGRSYEQYF	TGTGCCAGCAGGAACAGTACCGGACGCTCCTACGAGCAGTACTTC
14	TRBV27	.	.	TRBJ2-2	CASSLYRNTGELFF	TGTGCCAGCAGTTTATACAGAAACACCGGGGAGCTGTTTTTT
15	TRBV10-3	TRBD1	.	TRBJ1-1	CAISGPGTGFTEAFF	TGTGCCATCAGTGGGCCCGGGACAGGGTTCACTGAAGCTTTCTTT
18	TRBV9	.	.	TRBJ2-2	CASSPSTGAGANTGELFF	TGTGCCAGCAGCCCCTCGACGGGGGCGGGTGCGAACACCGGGGAGCTGTTTTTT
13	TRBV6-2/TRBV6-3	TRBD1	many	TRBJ2-1	CASSRAGGNEQFF	TGTGCCAGCAGTAGGGCAGGGGGCAATGAGCAGTTCTTC
15	TRBV4-3	TRBD1	many	TRBJ1-4	CASRRTGGRYEKLFF	TGCGCCAGCAGACGGACAGGGGGCAGATATGAAAAACTGTTTTTT
14	TRBV4-1	.	.	TRBJ2-7	CASSQVGEGYEQYF	TGCGCCAGCAGCCAAGTGGGCGAGGGGTACGAGCAGTACTTC
16	TRBV20-1	.	few	TRBJ2-1	CSARGGLPRLDNEQFF	TGCAGTGCCAGGGGGGGCCTCCCTCGTTTGGACAATGAGCAGTTCTTC
15	TRBV2	.	few	TRBJ2-5	CASSEVRTRVETQYF	TGTGCCAGCAGTGAAGTAAGGACCAGGGTGGAGACCCAGTACTTC
14	TRBV4-2	TRBD1	many	TRBJ2-7	CASSQTGGFYEQYF	TGTGCCAGCAGCCAAACAGGGGGCTTCTACGAGCAGTACTTC
16	TRBV28	.	few	TRBJ1-3	CASSGNQRTAGNTIYF	TGTGCCAGCAGTGGAAATCAGCGGACAGCTGGAAACACCATATATTTT
16	TRBV7-2	TRBD1	.	TRBJ1-2	CASSPQAGGEYGGYTF	TGTGCCAGCAGCCCCCAGGCAGGGGGAGAGTACGGTGGCTACACCTTC
13	TRBV6-5	.	few	TRBJ2-1	CASSYDYRAEQFF	TGTGCCAGCAGTTACGACTATAGGGCTGAGCAGTTCTTC
13	TRBV6-2/TRBV6-3	TRBD1	few	TRBJ2-5	CASRLTGEETQYF	TGTGCCAGCAGACTGACAGGGGAAGAGACCCAGTACTTC
13	TRBV28	.	few	TRBJ1-2	CASSLPLGLGYTF	TGTGCCAGCAGTTTACCGCTTGGGCTTGGCTACACCTTC
16	TRBV5-1	TRBD2	few	TRBJ2-3	CASTTGLAGASDTQYF	TGCGCCAGCACCACCGGACTAGCGGGAGCTTCAGATACGCAGTATTTT
15	TRBV7-2	.	many	TRBJ2-2	CASSLDAARTGELFF	TGTGCCAGCAGCTTAGATGCGGCGAGGACCGGGGAGCTGTTTTTT
15	TRBV28	TRBD2	few	TRBJ2-7	CASRWTSGDYYEQYF	TGTGCCAGCCGTTGGACTAGCGGGGATTATTACGAGCAGTACTTC